This note documents a single TCR beta chain sequence. The sample belongs to a study of technical replicates of blood from a few donors. Data came from immunoSEQ multiplex PCR; TCRdb stores just in-frame clones and leaves some out. The table includes about 80,000 clones, approximately 94% detected once. Germline CDR1 reads KGHSH; CDR2 reads LQKENI. Trimming stripped 6 bases from V and 2 bases from J, with 18 bases between. The CDR3 is 16 amino acids. The sequenced material came from T cells isolated from PBMCs. This clonotype originated in a human donor in good health. The V call is TRBV18, the J call TRBJ2-3, with D tentatively TRBD2 (6 bases). The CDR3 region has the DNA TGTGCCAGCTCCCCCCGGGACTCAGTGTACACAGATACGCAGTATTTT. Its translation is CASSPRDSVYTDTQYF.